The 26 T cell receptor beta chains presented below share a single source sample, sequenced in a study of blood T cell repertoires in COVID-19. Measured with immunoSEQ multiplex PCR; TCRdb has only the in-frame clones, and not every one. The repertoire includes 430,000 or so clones, more than 75% of them detected once, and over 1.5% sits in the top ten. The specimen was PBMCs or T cells enriched from blood (not recorded which). Source of these receptors: a middle-aged woman who had recovered from COVID-19.

V and J are TRBV24-1 and TRBJ2-1; the match to TRBD1 covers 7 bases. The CDR3 has 12 amino acids. The germline V gene has CDR1 KGHDR and CDR2 SFDVKD. V lost 6 bases to trimming and J lost 14 bases; unmatched junction nucleotides: 9. CDR3 nucleotide sequence: TGTGCCACCAGTCAGACAGGGCTTGGCAAGTTCTTC. Protein sequence: CATSQTGLGKFF.

The chain links TRBV30 to TRBJ1-3, with a weak D call TRBD1 (5 bases). CDR3 length: 15 amino acids. Germline loops: CDR1 GTSNPN, CDR2 SVGIG (reference sequence). V was clipped by 3 bases and J by 0 bases, with 12 bases between them. For the CDR3, the DNA is TGTGCCTGGAGGGTCGGACAAAACTCTGGAAACACCATATATTTT. It translates to CAWRVGQNSGNTIYF.

The chain recombines TRBV11-3 with TRBJ1-2; D gene uncertain. Trimming removed 1 base from V and 7 bases from J, with 7 bases in between. The CDR3 runs to 12 residues. Germline loops: CDR1 SGHNT, CDR2 YENEEA. The CDR3 region has the DNA TGTGCCAGCAGCTTAGCAGTAACTGGCTACACCTTC. It codes for CASSLAVTGYTF.

The chain joins TRBV12-3 or TRBV12-4 to TRBJ1-2, with unresolved D. V was trimmed by 6 bases and J by 2 bases, leaving 10 bases between them. The CDR3 covers 13 residues. In nucleotides, the CDR3 is TGTGCCAGCAGCCAGGTTGTGAACTATGGCTACACCTTC. Protein: CASSQVVNYGYTF.

The chain has TRBV16 and TRBJ1-1; D uncertain. Between the trimmed V and J ends, which lost 1 base and 1 base, there was a span of 7 bases. Germline V lookup: CDR1 KGHSY, CDR2 FQNENV. The CDR3 length is 14 residues. For the CDR3, the DNA is TGTGCCAGCAGCCAATTTTCAGAGAACACTGAAGCTTTCTTT. Translated, it gives CASSQFSENTEAFF.

The V and J genes are TRBV6-6 and TRBJ1-2, with no clear D. This CDR3 contains 13 residues. V shed 8 bases and J shed 0 bases, with 10 bases lying between them. Germline V gives CDR1 MNHNY, CDR2 SVGAGI (reference sequence). The CDR3 spells CASWQTSNYGYTF. The CDR3 DNA reads TGTGCCAGCTGGCAGACATCTAACTATGGCTACACCTTC.

The rearrangement links TRBV28 to TRBJ1-2, with D perhaps TRBD1 (6 bases). This CDR3 is built from 14 residues. The V gene's germline CDR1 is MDHEN and CDR2 SYDVKM. V lost 10 bases and J 0 bases, leaving 15 bases between the germline ends. DNA of the CDR3: TGTGCCATCCATGTCAGGGGAGCTAACTATGGCTACACCTTC. It translates to CAIHVRGANYGYTF.

This clone has just one count. The chain is built from TRBV6-5 and TRBJ2-7, with D possibly TRBD2 on 6 matching bases. Germline CDR1 MNHEY, CDR2 SVGAGI. The CDR3 totals 13 residues. V lost 6 bases to trimming and J lost 3 bases, with 12 bases between them. CDR3 DNA: TGTGCCAGCAGCCGCGGGGATCTCTACGAGCAGTACTTC. This sequence encodes CASSRGDLYEQYF.

This sequence joins TRBV2 and TRBJ1-1, with D unresolved. CDR3 length equals 16 residues. V was shortened by 2 bases and J by 0 bases, with 13 bases between the two germline ends. The germline V gene encodes CDR1 SNHLY and CDR2 FYNNEI. CDR3 protein: CASSELEEGMNTEAFF. CDR3 DNA sequence: TGTGCCAGCAGTGAATTGGAAGAGGGCATGAACACTGAAGCTTTCTTT.

This rearrangement joins TRBV18 to TRBJ1-2, with 8 bases matching TRBD1. Germline V lookup: CDR1 KGHSH, CDR2 LQKENI. There are 15 residues in the CDR3. The ends lost 2 bases at V and 2 bases at J; junction bases unmatched: 4. The CDR3 coding sequence is TGTGCCAGCTCACCAACCGGGACAGGCAACTATGGCTACACCTTC. Encoded protein: CASSPTGTGNYGYTF.

V usage is TRBV4-2 and J usage is TRBJ2-2; 7 nucleotides line up with TRBD2. Trimming cost V 4 bases and J 2 bases; bases outside gene matches: 4. This CDR3 contains 15 residues. Germline V CDR1 and CDR2: LGHNA, YNFKEQ. DNA for the CDR3: TGTGCCAGCAGCCCCGGGACTACAAACACCGGGGAGCTGTTTTTT. Translation: CASSPGTTNTGELFF.

The J gene is TRBJ2-1, the V gene TRBV5-6, with TRBD1 matching over 8 bases. Per the germline V gene, CDR1 is SGHDT and CDR2 is YYEEEE. With 4 bases clipped from V and 6 bases from J, the junction kept 3 bases outside the gene matches. This CDR3 region has 13 residues. The CDR3: CASSRDRTNEQFF. CDR3 DNA: TGTGCCAGCAGCCGGGACAGGACCAATGAGCAGTTCTTC.

This chain links TRBV3-1 (or the pseudogene TRBV3-2) with TRBJ1-2; a weak D match, TRBD1 (6 bases). Germline values: CDR1 LGHDT, CDR2 YNNKEL (reference sequence). The CDR3 extends over 15 amino acids. Deletions cut 4 bases from V and 4 bases from J, with 16 bases between. CDR3 amino acids: CASSPQGILVYGYTF. The DNA of the CDR3 is TGTGCCAGCAGCCCCCAGGGGATTCTCGTCTATGGCTACACCTTC.

Only one count was recorded for this clone. V gene TRBV2 combines with J gene TRBJ2-7, with 10 bases lining up with TRBD2. CDR3 size: 15 residues. J lost 2 bases, V lost 6 bases, and 7 bases had no gene match. Germline values: CDR1 SNHLY, CDR2 FYNNEI. The CDR3 DNA is TGTGCCAGCAGCGCCGGGACTAGCGAGACCTACGAGCAGTACTTC. It translates to CASSAGTSETYEQYF.

The chain uses TRBV25-1 and TRBJ1-6; D uncertain. With 1 base removed from V and 9 bases from J, the gap between germline ends came to 16 bases. This CDR3 has 16 amino acids. Germline V gives CDR1 MGHDK, CDR2 SYGVNS. CDR3 amino acids: CASSEFSGQNSSPLHF. In nucleotides, the CDR3 is TGTGCCAGCAGTGAATTCTCTGGCCAGAACAGTTCACCCCTCCACTTT.

J is TRBJ1-5 and V is TRBV14, with 10 bases that match TRBD1. The germline V gene has CDR1 SGHDN and CDR2 FVKESK. CDR3 length: 22 residues. Unmatched junction bases numbered 24, after V lost 2 bases and J lost 5 bases. In DNA form, the CDR3 reads TGTGCCAGCAGCCAATCAGATCGGCTCCGGGACAGGGGCTTAGCGGGTTATCAGCCCCAGCATTTT. Translation: CASSQSDRLRDRGLAGYQPQHF.

V usage is TRBV6-5 and J usage is TRBJ1-4; 9 nucleotides match TRBD1. This CDR3 spans 14 amino acids. From germline, CDR1 is MNHEY and CDR2 SVGAGI. V shed 4 bases and J 6 bases; nucleotides not matched to a gene: 3. The DNA for the CDR3 is TGTGCCAGCAGTTGGGACAGGGAATATGAAAAACTGTTTTTT. This codes for CASSWDREYEKLFF.

V gene TRBV3-1 (or the pseudogene TRBV3-2) combines with J gene TRBJ2-3; 7 bases align to TRBD2. Germline V gene data show CDR1 as LGHDT and CDR2 as YNNKEL (reference sequence). The CDR3 has 15 amino acids. Germline trimming cut 4 bases from V and 2 bases from J; bases unmatched to any gene: 6. The DNA of the CDR3 is TGTGCCAGCAGCCGTCTAAGCGGGGCCACAGATACGCAGTATTTT. Protein sequence: CASSRLSGATDTQYF.

The chain uses TRBV4-3 and TRBJ2-3; 7 nucleotides align to TRBD2. Germline CDR1 LGHNA, CDR2 YSLEER. The CDR3 has 15 residues. The junction had 8 bases not matched to a gene; V was cut back by 2 bases and J by 6 bases. CDR3 DNA sequence: TGCGCCAGCAGCCAACGCGGGAGTGAGGGCGATACGCAGTATTTT. Its protein is CASSQRGSEGDTQYF.

The V and J genes are TRBV10-3 and TRBJ1-2, with D possibly being TRBD1 (5 bases). The length of the CDR3 is 16 residues. Germline loops: CDR1 ENHRY, CDR2 SYGVKD. V lost 0 bases and J 5 bases, leaving 16 bases between the germline ends. The CDR3 DNA reads TGTGCCATCAGTGAGTCGACCGGCAGGGAGGGGTATGGCTACACCTTC. Translation: CAISESTGREGYGYTF.

The V and J genes are TRBV27 and TRBJ2-1; D is ambiguous. Trimming took off 4 bases at V and 2 bases at J, with 6 bases between the two ends. There are 13 residues in the CDR3. The germline gives CDR1 MNHEY, CDR2 SMNVEV (reference sequence). DNA of the CDR3: TGTGCCAGCAGTTCAACAGCCTACAATGAGCAGTTCTTC. It codes for CASSSTAYNEQFF.

The chain has TRBV29-1 and TRBJ1-1; 8 bases line up with TRBD1. Trimming cost V 6 bases and J 5 bases; bases outside gene matches: 11. The CDR3 spans 14 residues. The V gene's germline CDR1 is SQVTM and CDR2 ANQGSEA. CDR3 amino acids: CSVGQGAWGTEAFF. The CDR3 DNA reads as TGCAGCGTCGGGCAGGGGGCTTGGGGGACTGAAGCTTTCTTT.

The chain combines TRBV7-9 with TRBJ2-1; D is unresolved. Germline-derived CDR1 and CDR2 are SEHNR and FQNEAQ (reference sequence). The V gene lost 7 bases and the J gene lost 7 bases, with 8 bases spanning the gap. CDR3 length equals 11 residues. CDR3 DNA sequence: TGTGCCAGCACCCACGCGAATGAGCAGTTCTTC. Encoded protein: CASTHANEQFF.

CDR3 sequence: CASSSTRNYNEQFF. The CDR3 bases are TGTGCCAGCAGCTCTACCAGGAACTACAATGAGCAGTTCTTC. The V and J genes are TRBV13 and TRBJ2-1; no clear D gene. CDR3 length equals 14 residues. V lost 4 bases and J lost 3, with 10 bases in between. Germline-derived CDR1 and CDR2 are PRHDT and FYEKMQ (reference sequence). Drawing the rest from reference TRBV13 and TRBJ2-1, the complete variable domain is AAGVIQSPRHLIKEKRETATLKCYPIPRHDTVYWYQQGPGQDPQFLISFYEKMQSDKGSIPDRFSAQQFSDYHSELNMSSLELGDSALYFCASSSTRNYNEQFFGPGTRLTVL.

The rearrangement links TRBV4-1 to TRBJ2-7; D gene unclear. V lost 0 bases to trimming and J lost 4 bases, with 10 bases between them. Germline CDR1 MGHRA, CDR2 YSYEKL. CDR3 length equals 14 residues. The chain's CDR3 is CASSQDPELYEQYF. Written as DNA, the CDR3 is TGCGCCAGCAGCCAAGATCCGGAGCTATACGAGCAGTACTTC.

This clone was seen a handful of times. V usage is TRBV29-1 and J usage is TRBJ1-2; possible D gene TRBD1, 6 bases. Looked up from germline, CDR1 is SQVTM and CDR2 is ANQGSEA. The CDR3 consists of 12 residues. V gave up 6 bases and J gave up 7 bases, with 15 bases separating them. Here the CDR3 reads CSVEKQGLGYTF. The DNA for the CDR3 is TGCAGCGTCGAGAAACAGGGTCTTGGCTACACCTTC.